This T cell receptor (beta chain) was found in a study of identical twins. Germline V gives CDR1 LNHDA, CDR2 SQIVND (reference sequence). V trimming: 6 bases; J trimming: 4 bases; junction bases outside the gene matches: 9. There are 15 residues in the CDR3. This clonotype was observed a few times. TCRdb itself ran the 5' RACE reads through MiXCR, one entry per CDR3 protein. Here the sample spans roughly 290,000 distinct CDR3 sequences, roughly 9% being singletons. This sample was shared with a second study, whose subject was yellow fever vaccine responses in identical twins.

Material for sequencing was CD8+ T cells sorted from blood. The receptor was isolated from a woman aged 18-30 years in good health. The chain couples TRBV19 to TRBJ2-3; 8 bases agree with TRBD2. Here the CDR3 DNA reads TGTGCCAGTAGGCCGGACAGCGGGGGCGCAGATACGCAGTATTTT. Translation gives CASRPDSGGADTQYF. Combining the CDR3 with reference TRBV19 and TRBJ2-3 gives the whole variable domain DGGITQSPKYLFRKEGQNVTLSCEQNLNHDAMYWYRQDPGQGLRLIYYSQIVNDFQKGDIAEGYSVSREKKESFPLTVTSAQKNPTAFYLCASRPDSGGADTQYFGPGTRLTVL.